Following are 14 T cell receptor beta chains from one sample sequenced in a study of blood T cell repertoires in COVID-19. Assay used: immunoSEQ multiplex PCR; TCRdb lists only in-frame clones, some missing. Among 130,000 or so clones listed, approximately 90% were seen once. The sequencing sample was made of peripheral blood. These receptors came from a man in his forties or fifties with active or convalescent COVID-19.

The chain joins TRBV19 to TRBJ2-1, with TRBD2 matching over 15 bases. Losses at the gene ends were 2 bases for V and 0 bases for J; bases not matched to a gene: 8. Germline-derived CDR1 and CDR2 are LNHDA and SQIVND (reference sequence). CDR3 length: 20 residues. The chain's CDR3 is CASSITGTSGRLSSYNEQFF. CDR3 bases: TGTGCCAGTAGTATAACAGGGACTAGCGGGAGGTTAAGCTCCTACAATGAGCAGTTCTTC.

The rearrangement joins TRBV10-2 to TRBJ1-3, with 9 bases matching TRBD1. There are 16 residues in the CDR3. Germline V lookup: CDR1 WSHSY, CDR2 SAAADI. Trimming at V came to 6 bases and at J to 0 bases, leaving 6 bases not matched to a gene. The DNA of the CDR3 is TGCGCCAGCAGGGAGACAGGGGGGGGCTCTGGAAACACCATATATTTT. Its translation is CASRETGGGSGNTIYF.

The chain uses TRBV12-5 and TRBJ2-5, with D perhaps matching TRBD1 (6 bases). Germline-derived CDR1 and CDR2 are LGHNT and FRNRAP. The V end was cut by 6 bases, the J end by 5 bases, with 13 bases between. CDR3 length: 13 residues. CDR3 coding DNA: TGTGCTAGTGGACAGGGTGTCACGGAGACCCAGTACTTC. This gives the protein CASGQGVTETQYF. The variable domain in full, with the rest retrieved from reference TRBV12-5 and TRBJ2-5, is DARVTQTPRHKVTEMGQEVTMRCQPILGHNTVFWYRQTMMQGLELLAYFRNRAPLDDSGMPKDRFSAEMPDATLATLKIQPSEPRDSAVYFCASGQGVTETQYFGPGTRLLVL.

The chain has TRBV12-3 or TRBV12-4 and TRBJ1-1; no firm D call. CDR3 length: 13 amino acids. V dropped 7 bases and J dropped 1 base, with 10 bases sitting between them. DNA of the CDR3: TGTGCCAGCATAGGAGGCCAGAACACTGAAGCTTTCTTT. It translates to CASIGGQNTEAFF.

This chain uses TRBV5-1 with TRBJ1-3; D unclear. The germline V gene encodes CDR1 SGHRS and CDR2 YFSETQ. This CDR3 region has 13 residues. The ends were cut back, 0 bases at V and 4 bases at J, with 5 bases in the middle. This CDR3 is CASSLGAGNTIYF. In DNA form, the CDR3 reads TGCGCCAGCAGCTTGGGGGCCGGAAACACCATATATTTT.

This chain links TRBV11-2 with TRBJ2-7; TRBD2 aligns across 8 bases. CDR3 length equals 16 residues. V lost 1 base to trimming and J lost 2 bases; unmatched junction nucleotides: 7. Germline loops: CDR1 SGHAT, CDR2 FQNNGV. In DNA, the CDR3 is TGTGCCAGCAGCTTAGTTGGGGCGGGAGGCACCTACGAGCAGTACTTC. Translation: CASSLVGAGGTYEQYF.

This rearrangement joins TRBV4-2 to TRBJ2-3; the D gene is possibly TRBD2 (6 bases). V lost 0 bases and J 4 bases, leaving 11 bases between the germline ends. Germline lookup yields CDR1 LGHNA and CDR2 YNFKEQ. The CDR3 is made up of 15 amino acids. The CDR3 coding sequence is TGTGCCAGCAGCCAAGATGGGCTAGCGTCAGATACGCAGTATTTT. It specifies CASSQDGLASDTQYF.

The chain carries TRBV7-2 and TRBJ1-3; TRBD1 might be the D (6 bases). Germline V CDR1 and CDR2: SGHTA, FQGNSA. This CDR3 contains 12 residues. V was cut by 5 bases and J by 7 bases, with 9 bases left in between. The CDR3 DNA follows: TGTGCCAGCAGCAGTACAGGGAACACCATATATTTT. This encodes CASSSTGNTIYF.

A few counts support this clone. This chain links TRBV19 with TRBJ2-7; D is unresolved. Germline assignment: CDR1 LNHDA and CDR2 SQIVND (reference sequence). This CDR3 comprises 13 residues. Deletions cut 8 bases from V and 3 bases from J, with 14 bases between. Here the CDR3 DNA reads TGTGCCAGTGGCCGGTCAGCGCTCTACGAGCAGTACTTC. Amino acids: CASGRSALYEQYF.

The V call is TRBV11-2, the J call TRBJ1-1; TRBD1 is a possible D gene (6 bases). The CDR3 consists of 16 residues. CDR1 is SGHAT, CDR2 FQNNGV, per germline. Trimming stripped 5 bases from V and 4 bases from J, with 20 bases between. In nucleotides, the CDR3 is TGTGCCAGCAGCATCCGGTCGGGGGGCTTCGGCACTGAAGCTTTCTTT. This codes for CASSIRSGGFGTEAFF.

This chain joins TRBV5-1 and TRBJ2-3, with TRBD2 matching over 8 bases. The CDR3 consists of 16 residues. The germline gives CDR1 SGHRS, CDR2 YFSETQ. V trimming: 0 bases; J trimming: 1 base; junction bases outside the gene matches: 4. CDR3 bases: TGCGCCAGCAGCTTGGGCCCGGGACTAGGCACAGATACGCAGTATTTT. This sequence encodes CASSLGPGLGTDTQYF.

The chain links TRBV25-1 to TRBJ2-6, with D maybe TRBD2 (6 bases). The CDR3 runs 16 residues. The germline CDR1 and CDR2 sequences are MGHDK and SYGVNS. V lost 3 bases and J lost 0, with 9 bases in between. The CDR3 DNA follows: TGTGCCAGCAGTGACGGGGACTTCTCTGGGGCCAACGTCCTGACTTTC. Translating it yields CASSDGDFSGANVLTF.

The rearrangement joins TRBV28 to TRBJ2-1; 7 nucleotides agree with TRBD2. The V and J ends lost 3 bases and 2 bases, in that order; junction bases with no gene match: 4. The CDR3 sequence is 15 residues long. The germline V gene encodes CDR1 MDHEN and CDR2 SYDVKM. In DNA form, the CDR3 reads TGTGCCAGCAGTTTGCCGGGAGGTGCCTACAATGAGCAGTTCTTC. Residues: CASSLPGGAYNEQFF.

V is TRBV2 and J is TRBJ2-1; TRBD2 agrees at 10 bases. With V trimmed by 9 bases and J by 7 bases, 6 bases remained unmatched. This CDR3 spans 13 amino acids. The germline CDR1 and CDR2 sequences are SNHLY and FYNNEI. CDR3 protein: CASLAGVWNEQFF. The CDR3 DNA sequence: TGTGCCAGTCTAGCGGGAGTGTGGAATGAGCAGTTCTTC. Supplemented by reference TRBV2 and TRBJ2-1, the full variable domain reads EPEVTQTPSHQVTQMGQEVILRCVPISNHLYFYWYRQILGQKVEFLVSFYNNEISEKSEIFDDQFSVERPDGSNFTLKIRSTKLEDSAMYFCASLAGVWNEQFFGPGTRLTVL.